What follows describes a single T cell receptor beta chain. This CDR3 has 19 residues. Germline V gene sequence: CDR1 MNHEY, CDR2 SMNVEV (reference sequence). Trimming took 4 bases from V and 4 from J; bases not matched to a gene: 11. The data were taken from a study of blood T cell repertoires in COVID-19. Study information: Material from acute and convalescent COVID-19 was sourced from the United States, Italy and Spain.

Only in-frame clones appear in the TCRdb table, and some are missing; sequencing was by immunoSEQ multiplex PCR. In the table there are 75,000 to 95,000 clones, roughly 89% of which are singletons. Sequencing input: peripheral blood. This TCR came from a woman aged 55-70 years with COVID-19, enrolled during active disease. The V gene is TRBV27, the J gene TRBJ2-2; TRBD2 matches 14 bases. The DNA of the CDR3 is TGTGCCAGCAGTTCGCCCGGGACTAGCGGGGGAACGGGCACCGGGGAGCTGTTTTTT. Its translation is CASSSPGTSGGTGTGELFF.